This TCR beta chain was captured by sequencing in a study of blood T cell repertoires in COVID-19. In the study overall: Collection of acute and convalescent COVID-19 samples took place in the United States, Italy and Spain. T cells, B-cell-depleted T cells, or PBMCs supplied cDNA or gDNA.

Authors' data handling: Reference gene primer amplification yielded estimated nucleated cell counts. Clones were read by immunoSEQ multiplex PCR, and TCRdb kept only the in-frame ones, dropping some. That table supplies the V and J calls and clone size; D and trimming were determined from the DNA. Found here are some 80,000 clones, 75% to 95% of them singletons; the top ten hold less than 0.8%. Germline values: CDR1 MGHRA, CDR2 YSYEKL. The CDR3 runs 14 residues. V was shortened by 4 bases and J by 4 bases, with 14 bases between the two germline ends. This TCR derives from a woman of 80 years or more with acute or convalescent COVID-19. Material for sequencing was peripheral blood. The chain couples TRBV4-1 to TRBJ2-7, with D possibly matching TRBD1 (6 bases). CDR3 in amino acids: CASSPQGIFYEQYF. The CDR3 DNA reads TGCGCCAGCAGCCCCCAGGGGATCTTTTACGAGCAGTACTTC.